This T cell receptor beta chain was sequenced in a study of blood T cells in healthy people across ages. The study, taken as a whole, reports: Changes seen in expanded clonotypes were possibly confounded by donor CMV status left unknown.

A sample-barcoded 5' primer and a J-beta primer mix were used in a second PCR of roughly 7 to 11 cycles. Each of the cDNA molecules was tagged by a template-switch adaptor with 12 random nucleotides. One entry per CDR3 protein, called by TCRdb with MiXCR from the 5' RACE reads. The repertoire holds about 1.7 million distinct CDR3 sequences, with 28% as singletons. Note on this clonotype: As yet, its antigen is unknown. This clone may be a read error of a much larger clone one base away.

The CDR3 is made up of 13 amino acids. Per the germline V gene, CDR1 is DFQATT and CDR2 is SNEGSKA (reference sequence). V lost 6 bases and J lost 7; bases outside the gene matches: 12. Individuals who donated were healthy Caucasians from Russia aged 6 to 90. PBMCs were isolated at a quantity of at least 6 million per sample. The TCR sequence derives from a woman in her thirties in good health. Sequencing was performed on blood. This chain connects TRBV20-1 to TRBJ2-7; 7 bases line up with TRBD2. This chain's CDR3 is CSATASGNNEQYF. CDR3 sequence (DNA): TGCAGTGCAACTGCCAGCGGGAACAATGAGCAGTACTTC.